The rows below give T cell receptor beta chains drawn from one sample of a study of cytomegalovirus exposure and HLA in healthy donors. Produced via immunoSEQ multiplex PCR; TCRdb's table is partial and in-frame only. This sample has about 94,000 clones, with about four fifths found just once. Sequencing used PBMCs. The receptors were gathered from a woman aged 35 to 49 in good health and CMV-seronegative. Both conserved end residues are part of each CDR3. Fields, in order: J gene, D gene, V gene, CDR3 protein. D genes are given only for firm matches.

>TRBJ2-1|TRBD2|TRBV7-2
CASSRSGGAHNEQFF
>TRBJ2-7|NA|TRBV5-6
CASSLPGSGPYEQYF
>TRBJ2-2|NA|TRBV5-5
CASSLRGGNTGELFF
>TRBJ2-5|TRBD2|TRBV6-5
CAAGTSVETQYF
>TRBJ1-5|TRBD1|TRBV7-6
CASSNDRGNQPQHF
>TRBJ2-7|TRBD2|TRBV5-1
CASSSGSSGAPYEQYF
>TRBJ2-5|NA|TRBV29-1
CSVWAALGTQYF
>TRBJ2-1|TRBD1|TRBV14
CASSQAGTARYEQFF
>TRBJ2-1|NA|TRBV25-1
CASSDGPILYNEQFF
>TRBJ1-1|NA|TRBV11-2
CASSLLTSGTEAFF
>TRBJ2-5|NA|TRBV6-5
CASTREETQYF
>TRBJ2-3|NA|TRBV4-1
CASSQEGGRSTDTQYF
>TRBJ1-3|NA|TRBV9
CASSPRQDSGNTIYF
>TRBJ2-2|TRBD1|TRBV11-3
CASSFGQGAGGELFF
>TRBJ2-2|NA|TRBV27
CASSSNTGELFF
>TRBJ2-7|NA|TRBV6-6
CASTGASAAYEQYF
>TRBJ1-1|TRBD1|TRBV7-2
CASSLGQGMNTEAFF
>TRBJ2-1|TRBD2|TRBV25-1
CASSESGGGANEQFF
>TRBJ1-1|TRBD1|TRBV30
CAWGTGYTEAFF
>TRBJ1-2|TRBD1|TRBV12-5
CASGFQTGARGYTF
>TRBJ2-7|TRBD1|TRBV30
CAWSVGQGPYEQYF
>TRBJ1-2|NA|TRBV4-3
CASSQDWAALGYTF
>TRBJ1-3|NA|TRBV7-9
CASDPRRAGNTIYF
>TRBJ2-5|TRBD1|TRBV28
CASRIDRAHQETQYF
>TRBJ1-2|NA|TRBV4-3
CASSQRAGDYGYPF
>TRBJ2-6|NA|TRBV9
CASSVDRSRQAGANVLTF
>TRBJ1-4|TRBD1|TRBV10-3
CAISESRTGTVEKLFF
>TRBJ1-6|TRBD1|TRBV7-6
CASSLVSPDRFSPLHF
>TRBJ1-3|TRBD1|TRBV6-6
CASSTTGISGNTIYF
>TRBJ2-5|TRBD1|TRBV6-6
CASSLHRGETQYF
>TRBJ1-6|TRBD1|TRBV5-1
CASSQGQDASPLNF
>TRBJ2-7|TRBD2|TRBV7-7
CASSLGEGYEQYF
>TRBJ2-1|TRBD2|TRBV4-2
CASSQFSGGYNEQFF
>TRBJ2-2|TRBD1|TRBV27
CASSLLSAGTDFPGELFF
>TRBJ1-6|NA|TRBV9
CASSPLGDNSPLHF
>TRBJ2-2|NA|TRBV30
CAWRQGNTGELFF
>TRBJ2-7|NA|TRBV2
CASRTGTTYEQYF
>TRBJ2-5|NA|TRBV6-1
CASSPLQETQYF
>TRBJ2-2|NA|TRBV28
CASSGGDRDTGELFF
>TRBJ1-5|TRBD1|TRBV9
CASSVAGQGIEPQHF
>TRBJ1-2|TRBD1|TRBV4-3
CASSQDGTGDGYTF
>TRBJ1-4|NA|TRBV6-6
CASSLDIATNEKLFF
>TRBJ1-2|NA|TRBV7-3
CASSFGPGRDGYTF
>TRBJ1-2|TRBD1|TRBV19
CASSIRDRDYGYTF
>TRBJ2-1|TRBD1|TRBV6-1
CASSEHGDRAYNEQFF
>TRBJ2-3|NA|TRBV7-6
CASSPDWGDTQYF
>TRBJ2-5|NA|TRBV10-3
CAISGTDQETQYF
>TRBJ1-4|TRBD1|TRBV29-1
CSVVGVKGAGGNEKLFF
>TRBJ2-5|NA|TRBV4-3
CASSSGGAAETQYF
>TRBJ2-1|NA|TRBV15
CATSRDPSEDEQFF
>TRBJ2-3|TRBD2|TRBV6-6
CASSYGSGANTDTQYF
>TRBJ2-7|NA|TRBV28
CASSSPTYSYEQYF
>TRBJ1-4|NA|TRBV7-2
CASSLDGRDVEKLFF
>TRBJ1-5|TRBD1|TRBV7-2
CASSQTGGGQPQHF
>TRBJ1-1|TRBD1|TRBV5-8
CASSGQGVSEAFF